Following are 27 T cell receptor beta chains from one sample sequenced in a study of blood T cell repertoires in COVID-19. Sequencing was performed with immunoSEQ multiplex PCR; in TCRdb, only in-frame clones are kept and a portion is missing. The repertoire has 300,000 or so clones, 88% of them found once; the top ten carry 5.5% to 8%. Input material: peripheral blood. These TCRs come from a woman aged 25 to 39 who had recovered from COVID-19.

CDR3 nucleotide sequence: TGTGCCAGCTCACCGGACAGTGAGGAAAAACTGTTTTTT. As protein: CASSPDSEEKLFF. The V call is TRBV18, the J call TRBJ1-4, with a tentative D call TRBD1 (6 bases). This CDR3 contains 13 residues. V lost 3 bases to trimming and J lost 8 bases, with 10 bases between them. From germline, CDR1 is KGHSH and CDR2 LQKENI.

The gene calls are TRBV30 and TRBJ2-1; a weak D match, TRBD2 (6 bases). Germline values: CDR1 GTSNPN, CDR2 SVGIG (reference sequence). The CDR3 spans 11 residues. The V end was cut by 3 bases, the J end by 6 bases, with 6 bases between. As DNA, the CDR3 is TGTGCCTGGAGACTAGCCAATGAGCAGTTCTTC. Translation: CAWRLANEQFF.

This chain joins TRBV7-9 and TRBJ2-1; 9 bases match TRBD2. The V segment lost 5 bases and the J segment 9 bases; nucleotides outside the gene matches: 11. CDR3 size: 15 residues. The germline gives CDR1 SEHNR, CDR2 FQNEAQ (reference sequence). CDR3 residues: CASSPRGRDGPEQFF. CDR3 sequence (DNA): TGTGCCAGCAGCCCCCGCGGGAGGGATGGGCCTGAGCAGTTCTTC. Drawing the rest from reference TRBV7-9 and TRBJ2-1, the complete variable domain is DTGVSQNPRHKITKRGQNVTFRCDPISEHNRLYWYRQTLGQGPEFLTYFQNEAQLEKSRLLSDRFSAERPKGSFSTLEIQRTEQGDSAMYLCASSPRGRDGPEQFFGPGTRLTVL.

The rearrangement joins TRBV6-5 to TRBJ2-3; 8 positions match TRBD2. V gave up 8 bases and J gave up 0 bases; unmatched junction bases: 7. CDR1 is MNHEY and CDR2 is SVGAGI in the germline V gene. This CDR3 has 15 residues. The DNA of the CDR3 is TGTGCCAGCGAGCGGGGGATTACTAGCACAGATACGCAGTATTTT. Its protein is CASERGITSTDTQYF.

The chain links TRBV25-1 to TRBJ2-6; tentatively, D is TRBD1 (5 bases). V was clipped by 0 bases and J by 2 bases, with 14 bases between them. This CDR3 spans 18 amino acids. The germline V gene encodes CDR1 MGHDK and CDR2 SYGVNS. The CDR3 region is CASSEYRQSQAGANVLTF. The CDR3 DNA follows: TGTGCCAGCAGTGAATATAGACAGTCGCAGGCTGGGGCCAACGTCCTGACTTTC.

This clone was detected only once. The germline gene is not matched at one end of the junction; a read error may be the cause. CDR3 sequence reads: CATSPSSLAKNIQYF. As DNA, the CDR3 is TGTGCCACCAGCCCGTCCAGTCTAGCCAAAAACATTCAGTACTTC. The chain is built from TRBV5-4 and TRBJ2-4; D unclear. The CDR3 covers 15 residues. Germline V CDR1 and CDR2: SGHNT, YYREEE (reference sequence).

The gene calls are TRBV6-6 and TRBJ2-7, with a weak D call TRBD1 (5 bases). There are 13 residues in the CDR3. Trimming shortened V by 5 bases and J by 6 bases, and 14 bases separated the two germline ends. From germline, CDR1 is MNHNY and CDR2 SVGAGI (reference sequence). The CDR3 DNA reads TGTGCCAGCAGTGTCAGGGTTGAGGCCGAGCAGTACTTC. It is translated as CASSVRVEAEQYF.

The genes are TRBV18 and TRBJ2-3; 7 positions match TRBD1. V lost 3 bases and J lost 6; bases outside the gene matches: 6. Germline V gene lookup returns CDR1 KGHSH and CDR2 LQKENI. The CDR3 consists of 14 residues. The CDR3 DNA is TGTGCCAGCTCACCCCAGACAGGGACCGATACGCAGTATTTT. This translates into CASSPQTGTDTQYF.

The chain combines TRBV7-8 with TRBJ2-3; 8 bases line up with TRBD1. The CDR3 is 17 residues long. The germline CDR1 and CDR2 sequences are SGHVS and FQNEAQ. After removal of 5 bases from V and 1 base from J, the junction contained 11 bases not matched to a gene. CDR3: CASSHSVAGGGTDTQYF. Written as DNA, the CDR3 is TGTGCCAGCAGCCACTCGGTGGCAGGGGGCGGCACAGATACGCAGTATTTT.

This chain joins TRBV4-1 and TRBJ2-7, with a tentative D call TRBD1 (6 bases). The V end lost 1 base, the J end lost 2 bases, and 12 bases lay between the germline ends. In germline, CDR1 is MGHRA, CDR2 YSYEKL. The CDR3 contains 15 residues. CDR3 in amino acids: CASSQGNRATYEQYF. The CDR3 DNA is TGCGCCAGCAGCCAAGGAAACAGGGCTACCTACGAGCAGTACTTC.

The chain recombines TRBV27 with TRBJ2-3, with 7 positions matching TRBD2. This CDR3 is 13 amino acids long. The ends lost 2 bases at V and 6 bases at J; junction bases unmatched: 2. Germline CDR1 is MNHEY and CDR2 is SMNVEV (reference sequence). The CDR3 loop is CASSLAGVDTQYF. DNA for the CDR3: TGTGCCAGCAGTTTAGCGGGAGTGGATACGCAGTATTTT.

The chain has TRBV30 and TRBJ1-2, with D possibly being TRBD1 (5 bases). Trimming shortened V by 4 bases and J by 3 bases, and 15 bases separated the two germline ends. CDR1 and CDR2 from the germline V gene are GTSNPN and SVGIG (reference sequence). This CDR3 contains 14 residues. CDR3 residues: CAWIRRGADYGYTF. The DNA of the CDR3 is TGTGCCTGGATTAGAAGGGGCGCGGACTATGGCTACACCTTC.

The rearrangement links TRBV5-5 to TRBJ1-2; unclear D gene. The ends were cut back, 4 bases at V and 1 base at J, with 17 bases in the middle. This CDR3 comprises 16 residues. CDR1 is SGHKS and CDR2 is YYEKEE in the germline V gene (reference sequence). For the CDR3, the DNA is TGTGCCAGCAGCCAGCAAGAGGGCGGTTATAACTATGGCTACACCTTC. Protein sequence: CASSQQEGGYNYGYTF.

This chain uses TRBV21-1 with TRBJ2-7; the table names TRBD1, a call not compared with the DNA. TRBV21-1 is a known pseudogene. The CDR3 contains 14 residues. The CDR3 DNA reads TGTGCCAGCAGCAAACCACAGGGGAACTACGAGCAGTACTTC. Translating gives CASSKPQGNYEQYF.

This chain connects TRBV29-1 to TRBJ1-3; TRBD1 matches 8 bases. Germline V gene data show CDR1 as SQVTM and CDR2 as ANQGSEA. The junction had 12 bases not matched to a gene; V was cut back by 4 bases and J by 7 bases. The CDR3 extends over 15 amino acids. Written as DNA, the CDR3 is TGCAGCGTTGCGGAGAGGCAGGGGGCCGTGAACACCATATATTTT. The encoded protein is CSVAERQGAVNTIYF.

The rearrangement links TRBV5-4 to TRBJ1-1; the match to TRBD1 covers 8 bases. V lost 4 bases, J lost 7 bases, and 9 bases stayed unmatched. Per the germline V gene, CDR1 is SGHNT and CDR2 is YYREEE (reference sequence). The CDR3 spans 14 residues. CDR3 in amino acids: CASSPTGGFGEAFF. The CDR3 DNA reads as TGTGCCAGCAGCCCAACAGGGGGTTTCGGTGAAGCTTTCTTT.

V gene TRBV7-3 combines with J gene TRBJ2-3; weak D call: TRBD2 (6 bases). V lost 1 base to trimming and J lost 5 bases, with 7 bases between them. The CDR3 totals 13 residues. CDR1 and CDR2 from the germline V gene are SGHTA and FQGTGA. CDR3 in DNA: TGTGCCAGCAGCTTAAAGGGAGGAGATACGCAGTATTTT. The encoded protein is CASSLKGGDTQYF.

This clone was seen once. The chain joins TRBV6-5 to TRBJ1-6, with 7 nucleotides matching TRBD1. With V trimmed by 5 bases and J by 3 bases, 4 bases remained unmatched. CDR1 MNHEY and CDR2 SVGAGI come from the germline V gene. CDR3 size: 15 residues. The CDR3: CASSTTGFYNSPLHF. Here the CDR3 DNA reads TGTGCCAGCAGTACGACAGGGTTCTATAATTCACCCCTCCACTTT.

CDR3 in DNA: TGTGCCAGCAGCTACCAATCTAGCGGGGGCCTCTACAATGAGCAGTTCTTC. It encodes CASSYQSSGGLYNEQFF. The chain links TRBV7-2 to TRBJ2-1; the match to TRBD2 covers 10 bases. The CDR3 consists of 17 residues. V lost 4 bases and J lost 3; bases outside the gene matches: 9. Germline V gene data show CDR1 as SGHTA and CDR2 as FQGNSA.

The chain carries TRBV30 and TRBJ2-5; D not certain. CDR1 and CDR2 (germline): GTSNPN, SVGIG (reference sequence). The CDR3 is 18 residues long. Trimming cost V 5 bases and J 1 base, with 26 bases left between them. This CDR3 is CAWEPRVWRESLQETQYF. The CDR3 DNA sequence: TGTGCCTGGGAGCCCCGGGTTTGGCGCGAGAGCCTCCAAGAGACCCAGTACTTC.

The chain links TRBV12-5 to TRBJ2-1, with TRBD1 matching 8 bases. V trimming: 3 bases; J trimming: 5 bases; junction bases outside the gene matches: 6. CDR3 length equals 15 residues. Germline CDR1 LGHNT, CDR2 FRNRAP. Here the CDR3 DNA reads TGTGCTAGTGGTTTAACAGGGGGAGTGGACAATGAGCAGTTCTTC. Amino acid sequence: CASGLTGGVDNEQFF.

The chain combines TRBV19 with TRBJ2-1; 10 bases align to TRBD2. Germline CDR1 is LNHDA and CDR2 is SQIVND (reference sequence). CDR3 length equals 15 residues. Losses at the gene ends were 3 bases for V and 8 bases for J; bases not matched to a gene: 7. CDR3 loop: CASSISGGPEDEQFF. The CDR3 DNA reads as TGTGCCAGTAGTATTAGCGGGGGGCCTGAGGATGAGCAGTTCTTC.

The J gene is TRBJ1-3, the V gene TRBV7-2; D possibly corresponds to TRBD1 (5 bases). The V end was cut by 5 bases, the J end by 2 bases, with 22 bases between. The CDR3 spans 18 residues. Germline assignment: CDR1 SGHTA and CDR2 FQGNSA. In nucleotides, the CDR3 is TGTGCCAGCAGCCCCTCAATCCCACAGGTACAGACTGGAAACACCATATATTTT. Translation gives CASSPSIPQVQTGNTIYF.

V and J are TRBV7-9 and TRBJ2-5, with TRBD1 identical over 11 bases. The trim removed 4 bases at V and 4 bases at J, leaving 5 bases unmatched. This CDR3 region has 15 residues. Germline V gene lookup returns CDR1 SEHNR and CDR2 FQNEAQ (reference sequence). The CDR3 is CASSSGTGGVETQYF. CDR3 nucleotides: TGTGCCAGCAGCTCCGGGACAGGGGGTGTAGAGACCCAGTACTTC.

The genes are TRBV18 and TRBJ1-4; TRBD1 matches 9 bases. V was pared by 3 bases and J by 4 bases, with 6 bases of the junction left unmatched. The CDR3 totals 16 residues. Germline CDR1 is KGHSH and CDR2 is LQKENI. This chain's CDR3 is CASSPPGTGINEKLFF. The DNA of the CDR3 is TGTGCCAGCTCACCTCCCGGGACAGGGATTAATGAAAAACTGTTTTTT.

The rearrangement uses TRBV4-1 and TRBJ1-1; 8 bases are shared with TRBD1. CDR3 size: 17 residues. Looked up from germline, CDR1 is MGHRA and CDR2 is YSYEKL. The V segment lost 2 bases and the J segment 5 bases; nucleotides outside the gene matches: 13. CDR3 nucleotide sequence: TGCGCCAGCAGCCAACCTACGTATGGCCAGGGGGCTACTGAAGCTTTCTTT. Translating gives CASSQPTYGQGATEAFF.

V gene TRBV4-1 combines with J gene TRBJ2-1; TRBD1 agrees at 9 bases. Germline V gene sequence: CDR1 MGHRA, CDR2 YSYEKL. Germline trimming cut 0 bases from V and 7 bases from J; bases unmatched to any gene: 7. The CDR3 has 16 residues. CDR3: CASSQELLGQGNEQFF. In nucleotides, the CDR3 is TGCGCCAGCAGCCAAGAACTTTTAGGACAGGGGAATGAGCAGTTCTTC.